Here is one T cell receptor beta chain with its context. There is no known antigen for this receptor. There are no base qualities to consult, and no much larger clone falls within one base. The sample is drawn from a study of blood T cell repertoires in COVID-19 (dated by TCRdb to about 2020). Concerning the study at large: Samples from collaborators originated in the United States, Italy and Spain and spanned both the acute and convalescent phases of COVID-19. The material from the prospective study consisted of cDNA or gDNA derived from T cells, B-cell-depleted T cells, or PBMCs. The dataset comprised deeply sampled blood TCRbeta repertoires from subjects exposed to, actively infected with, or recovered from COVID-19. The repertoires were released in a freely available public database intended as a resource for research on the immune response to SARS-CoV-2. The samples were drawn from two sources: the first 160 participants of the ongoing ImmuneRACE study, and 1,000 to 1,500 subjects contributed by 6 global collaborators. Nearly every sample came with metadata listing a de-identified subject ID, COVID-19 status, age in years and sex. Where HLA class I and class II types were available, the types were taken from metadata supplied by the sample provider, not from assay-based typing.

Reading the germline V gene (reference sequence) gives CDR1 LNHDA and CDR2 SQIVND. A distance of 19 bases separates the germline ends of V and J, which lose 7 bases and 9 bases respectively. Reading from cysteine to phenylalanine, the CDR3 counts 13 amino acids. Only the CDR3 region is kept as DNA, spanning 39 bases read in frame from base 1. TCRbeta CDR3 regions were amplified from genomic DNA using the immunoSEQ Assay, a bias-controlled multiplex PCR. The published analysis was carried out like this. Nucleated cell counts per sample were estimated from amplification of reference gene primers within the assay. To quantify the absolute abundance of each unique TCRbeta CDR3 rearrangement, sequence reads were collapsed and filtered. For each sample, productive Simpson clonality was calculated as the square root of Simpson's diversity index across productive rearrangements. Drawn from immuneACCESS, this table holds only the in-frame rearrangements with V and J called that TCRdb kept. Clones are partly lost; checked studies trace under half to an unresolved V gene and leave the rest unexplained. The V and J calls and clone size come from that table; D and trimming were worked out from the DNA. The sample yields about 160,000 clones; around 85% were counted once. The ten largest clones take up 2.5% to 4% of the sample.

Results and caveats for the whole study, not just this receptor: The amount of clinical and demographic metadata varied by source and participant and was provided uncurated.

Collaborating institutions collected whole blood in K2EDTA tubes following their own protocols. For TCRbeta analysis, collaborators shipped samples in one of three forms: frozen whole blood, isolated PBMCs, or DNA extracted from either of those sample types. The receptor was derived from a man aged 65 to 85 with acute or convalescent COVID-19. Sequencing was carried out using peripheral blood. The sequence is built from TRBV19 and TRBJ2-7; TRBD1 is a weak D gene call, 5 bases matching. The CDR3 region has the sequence CASTRGQDGGQYF. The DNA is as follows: TGTGCCAGTACGCGAGGACAAGACGGCGGGCAGTACTTC.